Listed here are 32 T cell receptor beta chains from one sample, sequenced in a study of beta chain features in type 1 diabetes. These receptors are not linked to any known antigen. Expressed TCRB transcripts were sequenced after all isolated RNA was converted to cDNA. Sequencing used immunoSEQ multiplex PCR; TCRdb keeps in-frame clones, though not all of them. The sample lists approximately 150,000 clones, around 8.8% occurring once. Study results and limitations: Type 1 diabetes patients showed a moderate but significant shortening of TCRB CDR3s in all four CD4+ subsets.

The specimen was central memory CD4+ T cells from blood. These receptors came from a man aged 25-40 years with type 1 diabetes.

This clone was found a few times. The CDR3 nucleotides read TGTGCCAGCAAACGGGGCGGGGGTTCCCAAGAGACCCAGTACTTC. Protein product: CASKRGGGSQETQYF. J is TRBJ2-5 and V is TRBV6-5; 7 bases map to TRBD2. With V trimmed by 7 bases and J by 1 base, 9 bases remained unmatched. Per the germline V gene, CDR1 is MNHEY and CDR2 is SVGAGI. This CDR3 has 15 amino acids.

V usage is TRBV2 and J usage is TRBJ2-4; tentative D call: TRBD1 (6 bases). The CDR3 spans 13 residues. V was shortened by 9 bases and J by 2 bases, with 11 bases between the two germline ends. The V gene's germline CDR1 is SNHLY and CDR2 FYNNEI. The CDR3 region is CASSGQSKNIQYF. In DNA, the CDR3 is TGTGCCAGTTCTGGACAGTCCAAAAACATTCAGTACTTC. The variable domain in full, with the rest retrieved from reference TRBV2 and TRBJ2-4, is EPEVTQTPSHQVTQMGQEVILRCVPISNHLYFYWYRQILGQKVEFLVSFYNNEISEKSEIFDDQFSVERPDGSNFTLKIRSTKLEDSAMYFCASSGQSKNIQYFGAGTRLSVL.

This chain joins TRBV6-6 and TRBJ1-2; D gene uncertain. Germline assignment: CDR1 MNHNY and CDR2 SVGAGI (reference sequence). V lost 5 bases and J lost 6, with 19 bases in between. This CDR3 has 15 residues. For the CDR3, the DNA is TGTGCCAGCAGTGCACCTTTCCGGGGATCCGATGGCTACACCTTC. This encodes CASSAPFRGSDGYTF.

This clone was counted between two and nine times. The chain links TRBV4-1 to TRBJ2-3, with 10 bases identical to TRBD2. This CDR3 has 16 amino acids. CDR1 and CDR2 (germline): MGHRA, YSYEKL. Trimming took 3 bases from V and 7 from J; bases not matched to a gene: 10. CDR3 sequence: CASSQGGSGGLNTQYF. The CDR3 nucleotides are TGCGCCAGCAGCCAGGGGGGTAGCGGGGGGTTAAATACGCAGTATTTT.

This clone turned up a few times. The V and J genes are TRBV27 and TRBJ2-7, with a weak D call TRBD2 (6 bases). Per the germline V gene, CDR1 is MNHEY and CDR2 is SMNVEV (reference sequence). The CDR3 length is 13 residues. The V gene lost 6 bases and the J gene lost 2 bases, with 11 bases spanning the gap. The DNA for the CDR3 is TGTGCCAGCAGAGAGACTAGTGCCTACGAGCAGTACTTC. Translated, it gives CASRETSAYEQYF.

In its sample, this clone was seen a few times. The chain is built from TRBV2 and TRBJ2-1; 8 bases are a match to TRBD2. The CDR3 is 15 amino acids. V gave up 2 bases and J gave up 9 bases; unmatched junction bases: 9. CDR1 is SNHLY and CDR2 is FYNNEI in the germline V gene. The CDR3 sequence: CASSEQRGTPGEQFF. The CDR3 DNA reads TGTGCCAGCAGTGAACAGCGGGGGACTCCGGGTGAGCAGTTCTTC.

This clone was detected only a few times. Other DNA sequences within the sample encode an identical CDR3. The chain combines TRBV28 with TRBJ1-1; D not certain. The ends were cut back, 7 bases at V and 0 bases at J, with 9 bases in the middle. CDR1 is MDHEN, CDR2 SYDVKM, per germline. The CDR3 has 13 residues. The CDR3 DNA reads TGTGCCAGCACGCGAGGGATGAACACTGAAGCTTTCTTT. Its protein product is CASTRGMNTEAFF.

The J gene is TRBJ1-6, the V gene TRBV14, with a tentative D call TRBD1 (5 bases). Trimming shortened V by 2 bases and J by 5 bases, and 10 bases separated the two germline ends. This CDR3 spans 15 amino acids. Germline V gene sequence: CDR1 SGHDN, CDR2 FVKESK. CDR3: CASSQRTTDNSPLHF. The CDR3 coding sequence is TGTGCCAGCAGCCAACGGACAACCGATAATTCACCCCTCCACTTT.

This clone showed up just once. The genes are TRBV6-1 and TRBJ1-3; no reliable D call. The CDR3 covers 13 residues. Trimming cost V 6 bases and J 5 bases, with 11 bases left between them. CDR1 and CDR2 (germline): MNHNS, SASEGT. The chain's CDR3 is CASRLRERNTIYF. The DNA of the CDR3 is TGTGCCAGCAGGCTGCGAGAACGAAACACCATATATTTT.

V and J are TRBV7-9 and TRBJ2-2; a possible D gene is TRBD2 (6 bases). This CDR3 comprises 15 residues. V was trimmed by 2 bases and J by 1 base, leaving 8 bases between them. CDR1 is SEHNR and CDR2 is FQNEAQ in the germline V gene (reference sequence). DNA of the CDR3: TGTGCCAGCAGCTTAATAGCGGTGAACACCGGGGAGCTGTTTTTT. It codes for CASSLIAVNTGELFF.

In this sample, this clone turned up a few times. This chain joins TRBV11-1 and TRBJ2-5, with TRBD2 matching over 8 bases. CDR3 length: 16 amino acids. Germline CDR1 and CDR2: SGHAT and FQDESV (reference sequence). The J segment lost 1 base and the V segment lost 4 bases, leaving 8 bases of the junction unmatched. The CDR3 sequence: CASSSRVAGPQETQYF. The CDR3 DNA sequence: TGTGCCAGCAGCTCCCGGGTAGCGGGACCCCAAGAGACCCAGTACTTC.

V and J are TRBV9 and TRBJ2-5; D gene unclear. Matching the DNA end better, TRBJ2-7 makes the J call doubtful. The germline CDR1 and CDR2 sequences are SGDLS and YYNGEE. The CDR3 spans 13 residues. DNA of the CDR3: TGTGCCAGCAGCGTAGAGGCAGGATCCGAGCAGTACTTC. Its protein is CASSVEAGSEQYF.

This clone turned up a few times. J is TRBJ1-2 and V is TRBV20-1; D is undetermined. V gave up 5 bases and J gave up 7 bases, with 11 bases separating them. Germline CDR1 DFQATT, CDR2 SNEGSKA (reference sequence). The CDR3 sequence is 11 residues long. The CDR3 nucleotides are TGCAGTGCTTTAACTCGAGGTGGCTACACCTTC. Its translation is CSALTRGGYTF.

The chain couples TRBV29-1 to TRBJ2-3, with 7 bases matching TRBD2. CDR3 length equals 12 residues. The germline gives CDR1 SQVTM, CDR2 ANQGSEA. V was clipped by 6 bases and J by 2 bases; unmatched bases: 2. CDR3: CSVGGTTDTQYF. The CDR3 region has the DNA TGCAGCGTGGGGGGGACCACAGATACGCAGTATTTT.

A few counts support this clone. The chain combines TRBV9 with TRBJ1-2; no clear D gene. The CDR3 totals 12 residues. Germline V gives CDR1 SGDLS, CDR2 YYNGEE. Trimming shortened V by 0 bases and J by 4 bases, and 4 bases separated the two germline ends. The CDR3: CASSVDGYGYTF. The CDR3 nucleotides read TGTGCCAGCAGCGTAGACGGCTATGGCTACACCTTC.

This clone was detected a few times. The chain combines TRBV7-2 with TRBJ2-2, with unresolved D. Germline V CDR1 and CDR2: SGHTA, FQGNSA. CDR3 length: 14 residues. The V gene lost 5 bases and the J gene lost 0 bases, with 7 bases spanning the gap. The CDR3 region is CASSPSANTGELFF. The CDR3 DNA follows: TGTGCCAGCAGCCCCTCAGCGAACACCGGGGAGCTGTTTTTT.

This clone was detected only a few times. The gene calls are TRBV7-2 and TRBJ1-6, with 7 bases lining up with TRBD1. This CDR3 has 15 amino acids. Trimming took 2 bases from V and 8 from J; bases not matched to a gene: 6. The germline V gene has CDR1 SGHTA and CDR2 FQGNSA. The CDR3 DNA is TGTGCCAGCAGCTTATACGGACAGGTTTATTCACCCCTCCACTTT. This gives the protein CASSLYGQVYSPLHF.

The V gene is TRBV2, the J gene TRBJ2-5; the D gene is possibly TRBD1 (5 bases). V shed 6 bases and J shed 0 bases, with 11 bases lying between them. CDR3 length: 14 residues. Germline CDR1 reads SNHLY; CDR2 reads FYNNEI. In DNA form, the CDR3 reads TGTGCCAGCAGGCGTTTGACAGACCAAGAGACCCAGTACTTC. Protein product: CASRRLTDQETQYF. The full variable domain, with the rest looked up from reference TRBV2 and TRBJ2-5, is EPEVTQTPSHQVTQMGQEVILRCVPISNHLYFYWYRQILGQKVEFLVSFYNNEISEKSEIFDDQFSVERPDGSNFTLKIRSTKLEDSAMYFCASRRLTDQETQYFGPGTRLLVL.

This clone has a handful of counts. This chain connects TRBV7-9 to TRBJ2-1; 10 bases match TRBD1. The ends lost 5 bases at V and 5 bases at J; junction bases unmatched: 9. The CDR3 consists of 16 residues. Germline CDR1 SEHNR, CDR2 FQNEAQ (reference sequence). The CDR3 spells CASSPAGTGVHNEQFF. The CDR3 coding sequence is TGTGCCAGCAGCCCAGCTGGGACAGGGGTCCACAATGAGCAGTTCTTC.

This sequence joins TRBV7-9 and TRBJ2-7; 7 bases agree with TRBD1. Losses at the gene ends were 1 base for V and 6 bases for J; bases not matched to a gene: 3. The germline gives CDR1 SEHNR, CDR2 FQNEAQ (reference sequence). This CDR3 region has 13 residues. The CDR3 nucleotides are TGTGCCAGCAGCTTAGGACAGGGTATCGAGCAGTACTTC. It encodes CASSLGQGIEQYF.

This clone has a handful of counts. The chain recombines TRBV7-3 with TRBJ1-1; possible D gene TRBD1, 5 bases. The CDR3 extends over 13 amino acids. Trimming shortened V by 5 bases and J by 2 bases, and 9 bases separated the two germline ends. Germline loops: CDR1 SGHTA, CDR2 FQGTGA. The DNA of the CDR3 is TGTGCCAGCAGCAACCAGGGTAACACTGAAGCTTTCTTT. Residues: CASSNQGNTEAFF.

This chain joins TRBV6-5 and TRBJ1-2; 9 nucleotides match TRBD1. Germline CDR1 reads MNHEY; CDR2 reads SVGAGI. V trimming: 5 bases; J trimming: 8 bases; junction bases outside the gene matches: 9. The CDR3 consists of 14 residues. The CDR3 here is CASSKQGAFDGYTF. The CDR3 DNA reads TGTGCCAGCAGTAAACAGGGGGCGTTTGACGGCTACACCTTC.

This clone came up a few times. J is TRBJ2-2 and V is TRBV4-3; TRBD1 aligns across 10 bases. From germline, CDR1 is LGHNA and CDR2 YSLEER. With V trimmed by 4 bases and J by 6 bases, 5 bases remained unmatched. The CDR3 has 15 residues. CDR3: CASSLGTGESGELFF. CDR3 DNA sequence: TGCGCCAGCAGCCTTGGGACAGGGGAATCCGGGGAGCTGTTTTTT.

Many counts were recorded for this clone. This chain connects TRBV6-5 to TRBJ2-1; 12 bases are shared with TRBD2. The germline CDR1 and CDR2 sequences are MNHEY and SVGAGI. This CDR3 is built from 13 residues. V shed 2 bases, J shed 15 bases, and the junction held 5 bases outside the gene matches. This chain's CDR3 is CASSYGLAGRTFF. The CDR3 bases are TGTGCCAGCAGTTACGGACTAGCGGGGAGAACGTTCTTC.

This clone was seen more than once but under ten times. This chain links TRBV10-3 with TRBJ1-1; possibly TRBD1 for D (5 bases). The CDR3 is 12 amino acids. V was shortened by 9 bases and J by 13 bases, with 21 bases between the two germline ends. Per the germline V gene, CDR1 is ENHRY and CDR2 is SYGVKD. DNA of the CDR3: TGTGCCATGGCTTCAGGGTGGCAGGCCGTTTTCTTT. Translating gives CAMASGWQAVFF.

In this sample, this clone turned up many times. CDR3 nucleotides: TGTGCCAGCAGTTACTTACGGACTACAGATACGCAGTATTTT. Protein product: CASSYLRTTDTQYF. The gene calls are TRBV6-6 and TRBJ2-3, with D possibly being TRBD2 (5 bases). V was cut by 1 base and J by 3 bases, with 8 bases left in between. The CDR3 extends over 14 amino acids. Germline V gives CDR1 MNHNY, CDR2 SVGAGI (reference sequence).

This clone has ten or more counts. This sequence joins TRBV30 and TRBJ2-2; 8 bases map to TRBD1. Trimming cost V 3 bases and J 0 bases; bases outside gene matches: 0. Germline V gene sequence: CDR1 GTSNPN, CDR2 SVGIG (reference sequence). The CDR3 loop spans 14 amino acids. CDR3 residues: CAWRQGANTGELFF. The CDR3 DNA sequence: TGTGCCTGGAGACAGGGGGCGAACACCGGGGAGCTGTTTTTT.

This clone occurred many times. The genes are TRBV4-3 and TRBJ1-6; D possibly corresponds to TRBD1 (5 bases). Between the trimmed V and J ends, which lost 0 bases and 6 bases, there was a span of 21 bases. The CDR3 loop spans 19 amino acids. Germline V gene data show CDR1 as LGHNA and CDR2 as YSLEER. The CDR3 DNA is TGCGCCAGCAGCCAAGAGTCCGGACATCTATCTACGGGTAATTCACCCCTCCACTTT. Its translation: CASSQESGHLSTGNSPLHF.

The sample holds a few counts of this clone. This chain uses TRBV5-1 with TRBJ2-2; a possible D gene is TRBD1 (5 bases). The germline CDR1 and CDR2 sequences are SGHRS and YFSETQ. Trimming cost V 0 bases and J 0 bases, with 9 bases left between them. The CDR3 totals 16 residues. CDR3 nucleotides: TGCGCCAGCAGCTTGGAGGCAGGGACGAACACCGGGGAGCTGTTTTTT. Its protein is CASSLEAGTNTGELFF.

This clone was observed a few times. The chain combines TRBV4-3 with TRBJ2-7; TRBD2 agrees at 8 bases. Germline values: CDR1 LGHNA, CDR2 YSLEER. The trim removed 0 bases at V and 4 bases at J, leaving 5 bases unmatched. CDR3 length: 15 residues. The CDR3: CASSQEGTRRYEQYF. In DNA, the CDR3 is TGCGCCAGCAGCCAAGAGGGGACTAGACGATACGAGCAGTACTTC.

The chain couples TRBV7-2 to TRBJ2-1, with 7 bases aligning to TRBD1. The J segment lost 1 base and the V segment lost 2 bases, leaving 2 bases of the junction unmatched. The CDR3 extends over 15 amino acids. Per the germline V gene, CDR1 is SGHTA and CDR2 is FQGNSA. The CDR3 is CASSLQGVSYNEQFF. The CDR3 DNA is TGTGCCAGCAGCTTACAGGGGGTGTCCTACAATGAGCAGTTCTTC.

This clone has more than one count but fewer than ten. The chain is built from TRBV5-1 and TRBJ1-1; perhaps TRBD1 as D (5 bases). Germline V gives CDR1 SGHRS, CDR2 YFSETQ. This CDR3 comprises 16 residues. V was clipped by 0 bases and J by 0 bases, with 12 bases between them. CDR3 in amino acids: CASSLGQGSMNTEAFF. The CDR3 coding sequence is TGCGCCAGCAGCTTGGGCCAGGGATCCATGAACACTGAAGCTTTCTTT.